This T cell receptor (beta chain) is drawn from a study of a mutant IDH1 vaccine in newly diagnosed glioma. Across the whole study: The initiation of vaccination occurred 4-6 weeks after radiotherapy alone, or with temozolomide cycles. Most patients had radiochemotherapy with temozolomide before enrollment; others had one alone.

The CDR3 runs to 12 residues. The germline V and J ends were trimmed by 4 bases and 2 bases, with 8 bases remaining between them. Per germline, CDR1 SQVTM and CDR2 ANQGSEA. The sample's time point: week 35, safety follow-up. Every vaccine dose comprised 300 ug of mutant IDH1 20-mer peptide plus topical imiquimod. Patients had eight vaccinations, in weeks 1, 3, 5, 7, 11, 15, 19 and 23. Comment on this clone: Its antigen is currently unknown.

Here immunoSEQ multiplex PCR was the method, and the copy in TCRdb shows in-frame clones only, minus some. Counted here are over 45,000 clones, 70% to 80% occurring once; the ten biggest clones make up over 9%. This clonotype was obtained from a man in his forties with glioma. The chain joins TRBV29-1 to TRBJ1-1; D might be TRBD1 (5 bases). The sample here was PBMCs, taken from a glioma patient whose treatment included an IDH1 peptide vaccine. The CDR3: CSVVRDNTEAFF. The CDR3 nucleotides are TGCAGCGTTGTAAGGGACAACACTGAAGCTTTCTTT.